These 17 T cell receptor beta chains share one sample of origin, sequenced in a study of breast tumors, draining lymph nodes, adjacent tissues. Axillary draining lymph nodes of breast cancer patients supplied the node samples. From the multiplex PCR reads, TCRdb called clonotypes with MiXCR, one entry per CDR3 protein. The sample lists approximately 170,000 distinct CDR3 sequences, approximately 33% seen once, with 4% to 5.5% in the top ten. Specimen: axillary lymph node tissue. The receptors shown here come from a female donor with breast cancer. Some clones in this sample may be carry-over from other donors' samples.

In its sample, this clonotype was seen a few times. This chain joins TRBV3-1 and TRBJ2-5; no reliable D call. Germline V gene lookup returns CDR1 LGHDT and CDR2 YNNKEL (reference sequence). The CDR3 has 13 amino acids. The ends were cut back, 0 bases at V and 4 bases at J, with 6 bases in the middle. The CDR3 loop is CASSQELGETQYF. The CDR3 DNA follows: TGTGCCAGCAGCCAAGAGTTAGGAGAGACCCAGTACTTC.

This clonotype showed up many times. This chain joins TRBV25-1 and TRBJ2-4; the match to TRBD1 covers 7 bases. This CDR3 contains 16 residues. The germline V gene has CDR1 MGHDK and CDR2 SYGVNS. V was clipped by 4 bases and J by 1 base; unmatched bases: 7. CDR3 sequence reads: CASSVQGEGAKNIQYF. The CDR3 nucleotides are TGTGCCAGCAGTGTCCAGGGGGAAGGTGCCAAAAACATTCAGTACTTC.

This clonotype was counted between two and nine times. This could be a read error, since a much larger clone is one nucleotide away. It is unclear where the CDR3 begins or ends on the DNA, so no DNA is shown, and the CDR3 is as TCRdb lists it. The genes are TRBV20-1 and TRBJ2-1; the D call in the table, TRBD1, was not verified against the DNA. Per the germline V gene, CDR1 is DFQATT and CDR2 is SNEGSKA (reference sequence). Termini included, the CDR3 measures 12 amino acids. The CDR3 sequence is CSAFAGGNEPFF.

In the case of this clonotype: A much larger clonotype is one base distant, so this may be a read error. V gene TRBV7-9 combines with J gene TRBJ2-1, with 7 nucleotides matching TRBD2. The CDR3 has 15 residues. From germline, CDR1 is SEHNR and CDR2 FQNEAQ (reference sequence). The CDR3 sequence is CASSLAGREYNERFF. The CDR3 nucleotides are TGTGCCAGCAGCTTAGCGGGGCGGGAGTACAATGAGCGGTTCTTC.

This clonotype was observed many times. The V and J genes are TRBV24-1 and TRBJ2-5, with no clear D. With 1 base removed from V and 3 bases from J, the gap between germline ends came to 5 bases. This CDR3 spans 13 amino acids. Germline V gene data show CDR1 as KGHDR and CDR2 as SFDVKD. CDR3 DNA: TGTGCCACCAGTGATTTTAGGGAAGAGACCCAGTACTTC. Its protein product is CATSDFREETQYF.

This clonotype showed up many times. This chain links TRBV12-3 or TRBV12-4 with TRBJ2-5; D is possibly TRBD2 (5 bases). This CDR3 contains 15 residues. The V end lost 6 bases, the J end lost 5 bases, and 19 bases lay between the germline ends. The CDR3 nucleotides are TGTGCCAGCAGCCTATATGCGGGTGTTCTGGAGACCCAGTACTTC. Residues: CASSLYAGVLETQYF.

This clonotype was recorded at least ten times. The chain combines TRBV14 with TRBJ1-2; the match to TRBD1 covers 7 bases. J lost 0 bases, V lost 2 bases, and 3 bases had no gene match. Germline loops: CDR1 SGHDN, CDR2 FVKESK. This CDR3 is built from 15 residues. The CDR3 DNA sequence: TGTGCCAGCAGCCAAAGACAGGGCCCTAACTATGGCTACACCTTC. Protein product: CASSQRQGPNYGYTF.

This clonotype has a count of ten or more. The CDR3 reads CASSQDISSYEQYF. The DNA of the CDR3 is TGTGCCAGCAGCCAGGACATCAGCTCCTACGAGCAGTACTTC. The V and J genes are TRBV5-4 and TRBJ2-7; D perhaps matches TRBD1 (5 bases). The germline CDR1 and CDR2 sequences are SGHNT and YYREEE (reference sequence). This CDR3 comprises 14 residues. Trimming took off 4 bases at V and 0 bases at J, with 11 bases between the two ends.

This clonotype came up many times. A much larger clone lies one base from this, so it may be a read error. This chain joins TRBV2 and TRBJ1-3; 8 bases are a match to TRBD1. CDR1 and CDR2 (germline): SNHLY, FYNNEI. This CDR3 region has 15 residues. The DNA of the CDR3 is TGTGCCGGCAGTCGCGGACAGGGCTCTGGAAACACCATATATTTT. Translating it yields CAGSRGQGSGNTIYF.

This clonotype appeared a single time. The junction departs from germline at one end; a sequencing error may be responsible. The chain carries TRBV7-9 and TRBJ1-1; no definite D call. The CDR3 is 13 residues long. Per germline, CDR1 SEHNR and CDR2 FQNEAQ (reference sequence). The CDR3 loop is CASSRTTSADAFF. CDR3 DNA: TGTGCCAGCAGCCGCACGACCTCGGCTGATGCTTTCTTT.

This clonotype is classed as medium-sized. This chain connects TRBV10-3 to TRBJ2-7, with a tentative D call TRBD2 (6 bases). The CDR3 runs to 14 residues. V shed 2 bases and J shed 3 bases, with 11 bases lying between them. Germline values: CDR1 ENHRY, CDR2 SYGVKD. Written as DNA, the CDR3 is TGTGCCATCAGTGAGCGGGAGAGTGGCTACGAGCAGTACTTC. Its protein product is CAISERESGYEQYF.

This clonotype was observed many times. The chain recombines TRBV25-1 with TRBJ1-2; TRBD1 is a possible D gene (6 bases). Germline CDR1 and CDR2: MGHDK and SYGVNS. Deletions cut 5 bases from V and 4 bases from J, with 11 bases between. The CDR3 length is 13 residues. CDR3 sequence reads: CASSSRQVYGYTF. DNA for the CDR3: TGTGCCAGCAGTTCCCGACAGGTCTATGGCTACACCTTC.

As concerns this clonotype: With a much larger clone just one base away, this may be a read error. Here the CDR3 omits its conserved ending phenylalanine or tryptophan, so a read error is the likely source. The V gene is TRBV19, the J gene TRBJ1-5, with D perhaps matching TRBD1 (6 bases). Per germline, CDR1 LNHDA and CDR2 SQIVND (reference sequence). Between the trimmed V and J ends, which lost 7 bases and 1 base, there was a span of 20 bases. The CDR3 is 17 residues long. CDR3 amino acids: CASNRRTGGGSNQPQHL. In DNA form, the CDR3 reads TGTGCCAGTAATCGTCGGACCGGAGGGGGGAGCAATCAGCCCCAGCATCTT.

Of note for this clonotype: The conserved final phenylalanine or tryptophan is absent from the CDR3, which likely points to a read error. Because the CDR3's place on the DNA is in doubt, the DNA is left out and the CDR3 is given as listed by TCRdb. This chain connects TRBV7-9 to TRBJ2-5; the table gives TRBD1 as D, unverified against the DNA. The CDR3 has 15 amino acids, counting both end residues. The germline V gene encodes CDR1 SEHNR and CDR2 FQNEAQ (reference sequence). The CDR3 spells CASSRPTGGGETQDC.

CDR3: CASRGTGGGNNEKLFF. The CDR3 nucleotides read TGTGCCAGCAGAGGGACAGGGGGAGGGAATAATGAAAAACTGTTTTTT. The chain carries TRBV6-6 and TRBJ1-4; 11 bases fit TRBD1. The J segment lost 4 bases and the V segment lost 6 bases, leaving 7 bases of the junction unmatched. The CDR3 totals 16 residues. CDR1 and CDR2 from the germline V gene are MNHNY and SVGAGI (reference sequence).

The gene calls are TRBV20-1 and TRBJ1-5; 9 bases fit TRBD1. The CDR3 has 16 amino acids. The germline CDR1 and CDR2 sequences are DFQATT and SNEGSKA (reference sequence). V gave up 2 bases and J gave up 0 bases; unmatched junction bases: 5. CDR3 sequence (DNA): TGCAGTGCTAGACCTACAGGGGGCTATAGCAATCAGCCCCAGCATTTT. Translation gives CSARPTGGYSNQPQHF.

This clonotype was counted only a few times. A single base separates this from a much larger clone, so it may be a read error. The chain uses TRBV7-2 and TRBJ2-1; possibly TRBD2 for D (5 bases). The CDR3 loop spans 17 amino acids. Trimming removed 4 bases from V and 7 bases from J, with 23 bases in between. The V gene's germline CDR1 is SGHTA and CDR2 FQGNSA. The CDR3 sequence: CASSSAPSSWSLNEQFF. The CDR3 DNA follows: TGTGCCAGCAGCTCCGCCCCCTCTAGCTGGAGTTTAAATGAGCAGTTCTTC.